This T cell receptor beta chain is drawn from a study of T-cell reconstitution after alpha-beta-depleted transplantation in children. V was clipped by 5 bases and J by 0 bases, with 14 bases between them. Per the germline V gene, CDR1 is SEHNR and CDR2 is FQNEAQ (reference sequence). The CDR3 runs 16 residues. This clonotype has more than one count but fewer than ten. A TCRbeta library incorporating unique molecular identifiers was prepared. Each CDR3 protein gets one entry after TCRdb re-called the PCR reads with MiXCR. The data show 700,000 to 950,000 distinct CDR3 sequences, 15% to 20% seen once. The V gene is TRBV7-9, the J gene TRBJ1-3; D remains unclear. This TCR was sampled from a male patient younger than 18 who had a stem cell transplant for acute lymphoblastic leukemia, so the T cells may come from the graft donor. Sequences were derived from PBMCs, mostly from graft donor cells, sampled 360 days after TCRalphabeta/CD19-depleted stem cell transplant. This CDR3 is CASSQQRPASGNTIYF. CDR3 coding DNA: TGTGCCAGCAGCCAACAACGACCGGCCTCTGGAAACACCATATATTTT.